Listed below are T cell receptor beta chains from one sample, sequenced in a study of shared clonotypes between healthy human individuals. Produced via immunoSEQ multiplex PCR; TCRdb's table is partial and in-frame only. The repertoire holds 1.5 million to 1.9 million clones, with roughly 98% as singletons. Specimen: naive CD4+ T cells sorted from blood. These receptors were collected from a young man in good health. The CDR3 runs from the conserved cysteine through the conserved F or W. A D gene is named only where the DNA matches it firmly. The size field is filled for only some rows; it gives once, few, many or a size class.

CASSQTTSGGQETQYF TGTGCCAGCAGCCAAACCACTAGCGGGGGACAAGAGACCCAGTACTTC TRBD2 TRBV16 . TRBJ2-5
CASRKGLAGGNEQFF TGTGCCAGCAGAAAAGGACTAGCGGGAGGCAATGAGCAGTTCTTC TRBD2 TRBV2 . TRBJ2-1
CASSYPSQTQYF TGTGCCAGCAGTTATCCGAGCCAGACCCAGTACTTC . TRBV7-9 . TRBJ2-5
CASSAGLAGGDEQFF TGTGCCAGCAGTGCGGGACTAGCGGGAGGGGATGAGCAGTTCTTC TRBD2 TRBV2 . TRBJ2-1
CASSELGVTGELFF TGTGCCAGCAGTGAATTGGGGGTGACCGGGGAGCTGTTTTTT . TRBV2 . TRBJ2-2
CASRTSGSLFEQYF TGTGCCAGCCGTACTAGCGGGAGTCTTTTCGAGCAGTACTTC TRBD2 TRBV6-1 . TRBJ2-7
CASSTSGQLYSYEQYF TGTGCCAGCAGTACTTCCGGACAGCTGTACTCCTACGAGCAGTACTTC . TRBV28 once TRBJ2-7
CASSFQGLFEETQYF TGCGCCAGCAGCTTCCAGGGACTTTTCGAAGAGACCCAGTACTTC . TRBV5-1 . TRBJ2-5
CASSFIRRGQGLAGKETQYF TGTGCCAGCAGCTTCATTAGGCGGGGGCAAGGACTAGCGGGAAAAGAGACCCAGTACTTC TRBD2 TRBV7-8 once TRBJ2-5
CSGMGLSSYEQYF TGCAGCGGTATGGGTCTATCCTCCTACGAGCAGTACTTC . TRBV29-1 . TRBJ2-7
CASSEVWGSADTQYF TGTGCCAGCAGTGAAGTCTGGGGGAGCGCAGATACGCAGTATTTT . TRBV2 . TRBJ2-3
CASSLRAETQYF TGTGCCAGCAGCTTAAGGGCCGAGACCCAGTACTTC . TRBV7-9 . TRBJ2-5
CASSSLKGRQETQYF TGCGCCAGCAGCTCGTTAAAGGGAAGACAAGAGACCCAGTACTTC . TRBV5-1 . TRBJ2-5
CSAREHYEQYF TGCAGTGCTAGAGAGCACTACGAGCAGTACTTC . TRBV20-1 once TRBJ2-7
CASSMLEANTYEQYF TGTGCCAGTAGTATGCTCGAAGCGAACACCTACGAGCAGTACTTC . TRBV19 . TRBJ2-7
CASSIGGRQLLLNEQFF TGTGCCAGTAGTATAGGGGGTAGGCAGCTCCTACTAAATGAGCAGTTCTTC . TRBV19 . TRBJ2-1
CASKNRGGETQYF TGCGCCAGCAAAAACAGGGGAGGGGAGACCCAGTACTTC . TRBV10-2 . TRBJ2-5
CASSPSSGSYNEQFF TGTGCCAGCTCACCGTCGAGCGGCTCCTACAATGAGCAGTTCTTC . TRBV18 . TRBJ2-1
CASSVTTGRTDTQYF TGCGCCAGCAGTGTAACAACCGGGAGAACAGATACGCAGTATTTT . TRBV10-1 . TRBJ2-3
CASSFPTGDTQYF TGCGCCAGCAGCTTTCCGACGGGAGATACGCAGTATTTT . TRBV5-1 . TRBJ2-3
CASSYSEVSYNEQFF TGTGCCAGCAGTTACTCGGAGGTCTCCTACAATGAGCAGTTCTTC . TRBV6-5 once TRBJ2-1
CASSLAPNEKLFF TGCGCCAGCAGCTTGGCCCCGAATGAAAAACTGTTTTTT . TRBV5-1 . TRBJ1-4
CASNQLAGVGEQFF TGTGCCAGCAACCAACTAGCGGGAGTGGGTGAGCAGTTCTTC TRBD2 TRBV7-1 . TRBJ2-1
CASSPLPFGGSNIYEQYF TGTGCCAGCTCACCACTCCCCTTTGGCGGGAGTAATATCTACGAGCAGTACTTC TRBD2 TRBV18 . TRBJ2-7
CASSDRTRTDTQETQYF TGTGCCAGCAGCGACCGAACCCGGACAGACACCCAAGAGACCCAGTACTTC . TRBV21-1 . TRBJ2-5
CASSGIPEKLFF TGTGCCAGTTCGGGGATCCCGGAAAAACTGTTTTTT . TRBV19 . TRBJ1-4
CASSLTSGGPGNEQFF TGTGCCAGCTCCCTGACTAGCGGGGGGCCTGGGAATGAGCAGTTCTTC TRBD2 TRBV18 . TRBJ2-1
CASSYLQGVNSYEQYF TGTGCCAGCAGTTACCTACAGGGGGTCAACTCCTACGAGCAGTACTTC TRBD1 TRBV6-6 once TRBJ2-7
CASSVGSAGGTPETQYF TGTGCCAGCAGCGTAGGATCCGCGGGAGGGACCCCAGAGACCCAGTACTTC TRBD2 TRBV9 . TRBJ2-5
CASSPRSLGEKLFF TGTGCCAGCTCACCAAGAAGCTTAGGTGAAAAACTGTTTTTT . TRBV18 . TRBJ1-4
CASSWRSALAKTEAFF TGTGCCAGCAGCTGGCGTTCGGCGCTGGCGAAGACTGAAGCTTTCTTT . TRBV5-5 . TRBJ1-1
CAILAGCTDTQYF TGTGCCATCCTAGCGGGTTGCACAGATACGCAGTATTTT . TRBV21-1 . TRBJ2-3
CASAATGEQFF TGTGCTAGTGCCGCTACAGGGGAGCAGTTCTTC . TRBV12-5 . TRBJ2-1
CASSPKGGDTEAFF TGTGCCAGCTCGCCCAAGGGGGGTGACACTGAAGCTTTCTTT . TRBV18 once TRBJ1-1
CSVVSESYEQYF TGCAGCGTTGTTTCTGAATCCTACGAGCAGTACTTC . TRBV29-1 . TRBJ2-7
CASSLVAGEREQFF TGCGCCAGCAGCTTGGTTGCGGGAGAGCGTGAGCAGTTCTTC TRBD2 TRBV5-1 once TRBJ2-1
CASSLASGGRAQEQFF TGCGCCAGCAGCTTGGCCAGTGGCGGGAGGGCCCAGGAGCAGTTCTTC TRBD2 TRBV5-1 . TRBJ2-1
CASSLEVQPQHF TGTGCCAGCAGTTTAGAGGTCCAGCCCCAGCATTTT . TRBV28 once TRBJ1-5
CASSLDTISYEQYF TGTGCCAGCAGCTTGGACACAATCTCCTACGAGCAGTACTTC . TRBV7-9 . TRBJ2-7
CASSVHREYQPQHF TGTGCCAGCAGTGTACACAGGGAGTATCAGCCCCAGCATTTT . TRBV6-1 . TRBJ1-5
CSVELQGSGYTEAFF TGCAGCGTTGAACTACAGGGGAGTGGGTACACTGAAGCTTTCTTT TRBD1 TRBV29-1 . TRBJ1-1
CASSPDTGGVSNQPQHF TGTGCCAGCAGCCCAGACACCGGGGGGGTTAGCAATCAGCCCCAGCATTTT . TRBV7-9 . TRBJ1-5
CASSVYANTGELFF TGCGCCAGCAGCGTCTATGCGAACACCGGGGAGCTGTTTTTT . TRBV5-1 . TRBJ2-2
CASSLMDHEGNIQYF TGCGCCAGCAGCCTAATGGATCACGAGGGGAACATTCAGTACTTC . TRBV10-2 . TRBJ2-4
CASNTRQGAVGYTF TGTGCCAGTAACACTCGACAGGGGGCGGTCGGCTACACCTTC TRBD1 TRBV19 . TRBJ1-2
CASSSGQPPYEQYF TGTGCCAGCAGCTCGGGACAGCCCCCCTACGAGCAGTACTTC TRBD1 TRBV7-9 . TRBJ2-7
CASSLTGQPQHF TGTGCTAGCAGTCTTACAGGTCAGCCCCAGCATTTT . TRBV28 . TRBJ1-5
CASSQFRDLEYF TGCGCCAGCAGTCAATTCCGGGACCTGGAGTACTTC . TRBV23-1 . TRBJ2-5
CASTRDSFEAFF TGTGCCAGCACCCGGGACAGCTTTGAAGCTTTCTTT TRBD1 TRBV2 once TRBJ1-1
CASSVSETQYF TGTGCCAGCAGTGTAAGCGAGACCCAGTACTTC . TRBV25-1 . TRBJ2-5
CASSFPGYEQYF TGTGCCAGCAGTTTCCCGGGGTACGAGCAGTACTTC . TRBV27 . TRBJ2-7
CASSLARGDYEQYF TGTGCCAGCAGCCTCGCCAGGGGCGACTACGAGCAGTACTTC . TRBV28 . TRBJ2-7
CAWTRGQYEQYF TGTGCCTGGACCAGGGGCCAATACGAGCAGTACTTC . TRBV30 once TRBJ2-7
CASSPYNRGDTEAFF TGTGCCAGCAGCCCATACAACAGGGGCGACACTGAAGCTTTCTTT TRBD1 TRBV28 . TRBJ1-1